This T cell receptor beta chain was recorded in a study of cytomegalovirus exposure and HLA in healthy donors. This PCR relied on a set of 60 Vbeta primers and 13 Jbeta primers. TCRdb's table, derived via immunoSEQ multiplex PCR, lists solely in-frame clones and lacks some. Among around 200,000 clones, over 70% were seen once, and the ten largest hold around 3.5%. The CDR3 is 15 residues long. V lost 6 bases and J lost 8; bases outside the gene matches: 11. Germline CDR1 is SGHDT and CDR2 is YYEEEE. As for the donors, each was a healthy bone marrow donor. Sequencing used PBMCs. The rearrangement links TRBV5-6 to TRBJ1-6, with TRBD1 matching 7 bases. This TCR was sampled from a woman aged 55-69 years in good health and CMV-seropositive. The CDR3 protein is CASKWANRGDSPLHF. The DNA for the CDR3 is TGTGCCAGCAAGTGGGCGAACAGGGGTGATTCACCCCTCCACTTT.